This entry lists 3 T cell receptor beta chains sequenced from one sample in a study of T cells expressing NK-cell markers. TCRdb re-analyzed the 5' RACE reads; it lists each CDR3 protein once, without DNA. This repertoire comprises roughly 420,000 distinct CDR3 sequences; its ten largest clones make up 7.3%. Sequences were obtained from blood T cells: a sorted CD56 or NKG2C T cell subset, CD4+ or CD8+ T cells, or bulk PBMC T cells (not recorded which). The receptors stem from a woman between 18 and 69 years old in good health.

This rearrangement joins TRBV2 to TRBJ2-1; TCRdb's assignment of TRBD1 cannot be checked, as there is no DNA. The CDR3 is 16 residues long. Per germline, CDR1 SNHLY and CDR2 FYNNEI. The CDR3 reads CASSESRGRAYNEQFF.

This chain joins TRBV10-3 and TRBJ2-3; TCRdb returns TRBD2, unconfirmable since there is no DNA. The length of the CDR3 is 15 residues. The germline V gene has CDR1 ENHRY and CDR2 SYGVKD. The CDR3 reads CAISLTSGSTDTQYF.

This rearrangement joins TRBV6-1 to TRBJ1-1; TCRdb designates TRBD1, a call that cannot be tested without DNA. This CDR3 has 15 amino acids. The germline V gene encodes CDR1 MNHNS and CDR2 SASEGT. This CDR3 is CASRSQTGGNAEAFF.